The clone carrying this T cell receptor (beta chain) came up a few times. Methods used by the authors: Estimated nucleated cell counts came from reference gene primer amplification. The data were produced by immunoSEQ multiplex PCR, yet TCRdb's version contains in-frame clones alone and is incomplete. Clone size and V and J calls were adopted from that table, with D and trimming inferred from the DNA. The sample consists of over 200,000 clones, roughly 83% of them appearing once. Germline CDR1 is MNHEY and CDR2 is SMNVEV (reference sequence). The CDR3 totals 14 residues. V was trimmed by 5 bases and J by 5 bases, leaving 15 bases between them. These data belong to a study of blood T cell repertoires in COVID-19. Study summary: Researchers got acute and convalescent COVID-19 samples from the United States, Italy and Spain. PBMCs, B-cell-depleted T cells, or T cells provided the cDNA or gDNA that made up the material.

This chain joins TRBV27 and TRBJ1-1, with D possibly TRBD1 on 5 matching bases. Material for sequencing was peripheral blood. This sequence was found in a woman in her seventies with active or convalescent COVID-19. The CDR3 DNA reads as TGTGCCAGCAGTCCCCTTAGGGGCGAGACTGAAGCTTTCTTT. It specifies CASSPLRGETEAFF.